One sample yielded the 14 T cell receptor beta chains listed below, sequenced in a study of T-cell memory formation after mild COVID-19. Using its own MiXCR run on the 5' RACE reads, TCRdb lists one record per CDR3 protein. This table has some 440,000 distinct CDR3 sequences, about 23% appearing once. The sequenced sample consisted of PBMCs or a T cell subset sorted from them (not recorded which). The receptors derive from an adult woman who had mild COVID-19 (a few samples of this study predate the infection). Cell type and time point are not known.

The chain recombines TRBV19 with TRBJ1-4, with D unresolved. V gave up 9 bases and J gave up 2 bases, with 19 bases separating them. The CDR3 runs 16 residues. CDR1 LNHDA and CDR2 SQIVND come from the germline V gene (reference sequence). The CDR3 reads CASKDRRLGTNEKLFF. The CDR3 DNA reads TGTGCCAGCAAGGACCGTCGGTTAGGGACTAATGAAAAACTGTTTTTT.

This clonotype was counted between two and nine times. The CDR3 nucleotides read TGTGCCAGCAGACTGTTCCTGGGTAGCAATCAGCCCCAGCATTTT. It encodes CASRLFLGSNQPQHF. This chain joins TRBV6-5 and TRBJ1-5; D call uncertain. The CDR3 totals 15 residues. V lost 6 bases and J 0 bases, leaving 12 bases between the germline ends. Germline V gene sequence: CDR1 MNHEY, CDR2 SVGAGI.

As DNA, the CDR3 is TGTGCCAGCAGCCCACTGGGACAGGGGGCGGACATTCAGTACTTC. This encodes CASSPLGQGADIQYF. V and J are TRBV11-3 and TRBJ2-4; 12 positions agree with TRBD1. The CDR3 is 15 amino acids. After removal of 5 bases from V and 8 bases from J, the junction contained 7 bases not matched to a gene. The germline CDR1 and CDR2 sequences are SGHNT and YENEEA. Full variable domain (remainder filled in from reference TRBV11-3 and TRBJ2-4): EAGVVQSPRYKIIEKKQPVAFWCNPISGHNTLYWYLQNLGQGPELLIRYENEEAVDDSQLPKDRFSAERLKGVDSTLKIQPAELGDSAVYLCASSPLGQGADIQYFGAGTRLSVL.

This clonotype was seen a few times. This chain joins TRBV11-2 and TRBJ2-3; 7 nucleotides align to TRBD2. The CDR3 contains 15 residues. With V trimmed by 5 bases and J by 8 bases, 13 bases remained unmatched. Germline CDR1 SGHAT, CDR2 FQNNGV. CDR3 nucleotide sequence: TGTGCCAGCAGCATCCCGTACGGGACTACTGCTACGCAGTATTTT. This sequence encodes CASSIPYGTTATQYF.

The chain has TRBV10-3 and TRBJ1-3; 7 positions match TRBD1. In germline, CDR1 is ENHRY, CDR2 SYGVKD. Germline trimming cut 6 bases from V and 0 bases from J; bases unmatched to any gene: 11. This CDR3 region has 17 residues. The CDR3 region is CAIRTNRGISSGNTIYF. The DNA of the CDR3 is TGTGCCATCAGGACTAACAGGGGCATAAGCTCTGGAAACACCATATATTTT.

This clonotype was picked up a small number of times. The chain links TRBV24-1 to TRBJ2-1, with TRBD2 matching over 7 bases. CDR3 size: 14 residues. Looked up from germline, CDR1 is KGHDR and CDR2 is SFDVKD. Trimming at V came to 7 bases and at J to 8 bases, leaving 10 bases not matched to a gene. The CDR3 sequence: CATSPAGLLHEQFF. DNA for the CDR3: TGTGCCACCAGCCCAGCGGGGCTCTTGCATGAGCAGTTCTTC.

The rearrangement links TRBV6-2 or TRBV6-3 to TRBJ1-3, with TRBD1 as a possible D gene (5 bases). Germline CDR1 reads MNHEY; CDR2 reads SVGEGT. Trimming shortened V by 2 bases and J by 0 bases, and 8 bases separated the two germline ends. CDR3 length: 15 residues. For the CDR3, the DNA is TGTGCCAGCAGTTACCCCGGACACTCTGGAAACACCATATATTTT. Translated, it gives CASSYPGHSGNTIYF.

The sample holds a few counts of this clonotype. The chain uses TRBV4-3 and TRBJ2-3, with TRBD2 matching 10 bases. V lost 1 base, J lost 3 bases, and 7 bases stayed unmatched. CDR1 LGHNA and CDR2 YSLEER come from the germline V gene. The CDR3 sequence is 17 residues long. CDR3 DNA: TGCGCCAGCAGCCAAGTTTCGCCTAGCGGGAGAACAGATACGCAGTATTTT. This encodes CASSQVSPSGRTDTQYF.

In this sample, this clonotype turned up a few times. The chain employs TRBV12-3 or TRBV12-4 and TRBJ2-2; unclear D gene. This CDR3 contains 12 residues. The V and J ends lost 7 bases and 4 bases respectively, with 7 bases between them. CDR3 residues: CASTFATGELFF. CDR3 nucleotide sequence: TGTGCCAGCACCTTCGCCACCGGGGAGCTGTTTTTT.

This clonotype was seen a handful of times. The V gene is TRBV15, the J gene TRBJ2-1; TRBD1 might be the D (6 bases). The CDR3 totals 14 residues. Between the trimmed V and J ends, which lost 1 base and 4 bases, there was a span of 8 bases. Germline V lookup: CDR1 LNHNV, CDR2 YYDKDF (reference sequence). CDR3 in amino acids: CATSRGRGYNEQFF. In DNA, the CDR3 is TGTGCCACCAGCAGAGGCAGGGGATACAATGAGCAGTTCTTC. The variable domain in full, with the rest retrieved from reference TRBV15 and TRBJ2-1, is DAMVIQNPRYQVTQFGKPVTLSCSQTLNHNVMYWYQQKSSQAPKLLFHYYDKDFNNEADTPDNFQSRRPNTSFCFLDIRSPGLGDTAMYLCATSRGRGYNEQFFGPGTRLTVL.

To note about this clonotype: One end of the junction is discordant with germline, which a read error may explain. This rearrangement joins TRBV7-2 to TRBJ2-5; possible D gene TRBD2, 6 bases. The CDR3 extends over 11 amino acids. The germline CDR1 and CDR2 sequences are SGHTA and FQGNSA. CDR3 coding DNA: TGTGCCAGCAGCTTACAGACGGGGGTCGGCTTC. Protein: CASSLQTGVGF.

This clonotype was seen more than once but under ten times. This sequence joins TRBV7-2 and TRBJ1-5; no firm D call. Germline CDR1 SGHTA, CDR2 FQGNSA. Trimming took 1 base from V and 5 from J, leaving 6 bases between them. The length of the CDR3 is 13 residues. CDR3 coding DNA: TGTGCCAGCAGCTTAGTGGGGTATCAGCCCCAGCATTTT. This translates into CASSLVGYQPQHF.

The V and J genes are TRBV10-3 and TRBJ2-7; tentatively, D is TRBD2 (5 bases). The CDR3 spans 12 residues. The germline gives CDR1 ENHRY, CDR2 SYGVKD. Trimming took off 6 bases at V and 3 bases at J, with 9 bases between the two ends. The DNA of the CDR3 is TGTGCCATCAGCCGGGAAAGCTACGAGCAGTACTTC. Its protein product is CAISRESYEQYF.

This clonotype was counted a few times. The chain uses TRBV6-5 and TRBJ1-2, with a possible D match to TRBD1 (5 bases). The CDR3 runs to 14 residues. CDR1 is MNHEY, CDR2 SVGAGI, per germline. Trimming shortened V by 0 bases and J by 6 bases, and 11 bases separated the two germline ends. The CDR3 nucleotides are TGTGCCAGCAGTTACTCTCGCAGGGAGCATGGCTACACCTTC. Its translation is CASSYSRREHGYTF.